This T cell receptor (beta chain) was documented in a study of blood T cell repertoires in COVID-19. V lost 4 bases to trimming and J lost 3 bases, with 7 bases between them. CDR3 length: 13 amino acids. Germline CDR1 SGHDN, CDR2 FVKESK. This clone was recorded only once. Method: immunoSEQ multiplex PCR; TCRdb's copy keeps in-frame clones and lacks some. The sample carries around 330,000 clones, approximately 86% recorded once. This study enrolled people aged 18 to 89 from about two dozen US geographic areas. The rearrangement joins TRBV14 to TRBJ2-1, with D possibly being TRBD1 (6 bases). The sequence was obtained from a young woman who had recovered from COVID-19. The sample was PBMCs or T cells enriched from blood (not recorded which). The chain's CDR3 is CASSRDIYNEQFF. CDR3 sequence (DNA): TGTGCCAGCAGCCGGGACATCTACAATGAGCAGTTCTTC.